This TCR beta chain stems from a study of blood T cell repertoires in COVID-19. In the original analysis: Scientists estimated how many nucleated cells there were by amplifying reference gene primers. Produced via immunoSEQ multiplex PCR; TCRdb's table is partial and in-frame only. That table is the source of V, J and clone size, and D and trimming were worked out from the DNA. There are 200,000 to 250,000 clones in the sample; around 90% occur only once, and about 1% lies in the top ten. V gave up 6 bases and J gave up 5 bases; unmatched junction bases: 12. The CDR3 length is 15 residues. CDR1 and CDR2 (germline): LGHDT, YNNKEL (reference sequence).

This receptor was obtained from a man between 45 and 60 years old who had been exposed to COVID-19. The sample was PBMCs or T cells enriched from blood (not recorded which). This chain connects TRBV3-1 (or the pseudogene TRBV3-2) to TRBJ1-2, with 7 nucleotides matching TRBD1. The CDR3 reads CASSRRGQGDYGYTF. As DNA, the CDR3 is TGTGCCAGCAGTCGAAGGGGGCAGGGGGATTATGGCTACACCTTC.